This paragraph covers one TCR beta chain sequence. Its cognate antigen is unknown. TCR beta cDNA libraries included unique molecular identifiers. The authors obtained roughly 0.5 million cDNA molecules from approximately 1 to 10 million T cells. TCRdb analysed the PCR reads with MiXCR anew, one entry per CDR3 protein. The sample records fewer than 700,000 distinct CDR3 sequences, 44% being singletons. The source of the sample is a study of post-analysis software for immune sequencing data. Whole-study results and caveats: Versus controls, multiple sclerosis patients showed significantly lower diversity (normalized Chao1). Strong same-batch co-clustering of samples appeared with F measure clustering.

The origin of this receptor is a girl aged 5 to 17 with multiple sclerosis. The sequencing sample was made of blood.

The DNA for the CDR3 is TGCGCCAGCAGCCTCTCCAGACTAGCGGGGGGCCGGTGGCAAGAGACCCAGTACTTC. This gives the protein CASSLSRLAGGRWQETQYF. V and J are TRBV5-1 and TRBJ2-5; the match to TRBD2 covers 13 bases. The CDR3 sequence is 19 residues long. CDR1 and CDR2 from the germline V gene are SGHRS and YFSETQ. With V trimmed by 4 bases and J by 2 bases, 14 bases remained unmatched.